This TCR beta chain came from a study of CD8 T cells in ankylosing spondylitis. Points from the study as a whole: Some motif variants had been reported before (in reactive arthritis synovial fluid and blood). Disease-linked clones were reportedly significantly enriched in matched ankylosing spondylitis synovial fluid. Made up of eight highly homologous variants, a TCR beta motif appeared characteristic of ankylosing spondylitis blood.

At least ten counts were recorded for this clonotype. The antigen is undetermined. There are 15 residues in the CDR3. The germline V gene has CDR1 DFQATT and CDR2 SNEGSKA (reference sequence). V was shortened by 5 bases and J by 0 bases, with 14 bases between the two germline ends. Each TCR beta library was made by quantitative 5'-RACE that incorporated molecular barcodes. TCRdb re-analysed the 5' RACE reads in MiXCR, keeping a single row per CDR3 protein. The table lists fewer than 250,000 distinct CDR3 sequences, 10% to 13% of them singletons. The genes are TRBV20-1 and TRBJ1-3; tentatively, D is TRBD1 (5 bases). The specimen sequenced was blood, either unsorted or a sorted T cell fraction (not recorded which). The source is a male donor with ankylosing spondylitis or in good health (not recorded which). CDR3 loop: CSASPPGGSGNTIYF. DNA of the CDR3: TGCAGTGCTTCTCCCCCCGGGGGCTCTGGAAACACCATATATTTT.